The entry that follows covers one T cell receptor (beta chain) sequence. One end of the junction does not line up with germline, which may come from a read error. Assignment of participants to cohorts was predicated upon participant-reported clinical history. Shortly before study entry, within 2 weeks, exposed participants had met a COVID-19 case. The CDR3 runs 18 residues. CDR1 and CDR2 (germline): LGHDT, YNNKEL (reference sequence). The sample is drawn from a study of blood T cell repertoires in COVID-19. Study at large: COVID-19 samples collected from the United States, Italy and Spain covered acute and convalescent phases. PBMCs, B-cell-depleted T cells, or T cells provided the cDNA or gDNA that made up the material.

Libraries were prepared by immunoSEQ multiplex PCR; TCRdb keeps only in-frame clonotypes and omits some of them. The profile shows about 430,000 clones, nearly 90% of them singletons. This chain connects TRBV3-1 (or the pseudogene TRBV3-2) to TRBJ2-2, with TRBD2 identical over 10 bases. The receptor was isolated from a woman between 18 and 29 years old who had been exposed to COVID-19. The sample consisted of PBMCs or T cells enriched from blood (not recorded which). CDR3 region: CVSSQEFWLAGDTGELFF. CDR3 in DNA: TGTGTCAGCAGCCAAGAATTCTGGCTAGCGGGAGACACCGGGGAGCTGTTTTTT.